The 7 T cell receptor beta chains in this list originate from one sample, sequenced in a study of blood T cell repertoires in COVID-19. TCRdb keeps only in-frame clones here, not all; method: immunoSEQ multiplex PCR. This table holds tens of thousands of clones, roughly 86% found once. The material sequenced was peripheral blood. These receptors were taken from a man in his fifties with active or convalescent COVID-19.

This sequence joins TRBV5-1 and TRBJ2-3, with 7 bases matching TRBD1. Germline CDR1 reads SGHRS; CDR2 reads YFSETQ. V was pared by 4 bases and J by 2 bases, with 7 bases of the junction left unmatched. CDR3 length equals 15 residues. CDR3 in amino acids: CASSQDGTATDTQYF. CDR3 bases: TGCGCCAGCAGCCAGGACGGGACAGCCACAGATACGCAGTATTTT. The variable domain in full, with the rest retrieved from reference TRBV5-1 and TRBJ2-3, is KAGVTQTPRYLIKTRGQQVTLSCSPISGHRSVSWYQQTPGQGLQFLFEYFSETQRNKGNFPGRFSGRQFSNSRSEMNVSTLELGDSALYLCASSQDGTATDTQYFGPGTRLTVL.

The chain combines TRBV24-1 with TRBJ2-5; a weak D match, TRBD2 (5 bases). The V end lost 4 bases, the J end lost 3 bases, and 8 bases lay between the germline ends. The CDR3 sequence is 13 residues long. Germline CDR1 and CDR2: KGHDR and SFDVKD. CDR3 loop: CATSETGKETQYF. CDR3 sequence (DNA): TGTGCCACCAGTGAAACGGGGAAAGAGACCCAGTACTTC.

The count of this clone is one. The chain's CDR3 is CASSVVETGHSGNTIYF. CDR3 sequence (DNA): TGTGCCAGCAGCGTAGTAGAGACAGGCCACTCTGGAAACACCATATATTTT. V and J are TRBV9 and TRBJ1-3; TRBD1 might be the D (6 bases). The CDR3 runs to 17 residues. The V gene's germline CDR1 is SGDLS and CDR2 YYNGEE. V was shortened by 0 bases and J by 0 bases, with 13 bases between the two germline ends.

The V call is TRBV5-1, the J call TRBJ2-5, with 12 nucleotides matching TRBD1. The CDR3 has 16 amino acids. Germline CDR1 and CDR2: SGHRS and YFSETQ. With 0 bases clipped from V and 5 bases from J, the junction kept 5 bases outside the gene matches. CDR3 loop: CASSLGGQGARETQYF. In DNA, the CDR3 is TGCGCCAGCAGCTTGGGGGGACAGGGGGCGCGGGAGACCCAGTACTTC.

V and J are TRBV29-1 and TRBJ1-1; weak D call: TRBD1 (6 bases). V lost 7 bases, J lost 6 bases, and 15 bases lay in between. This CDR3 contains 12 residues. CDR1 is SQVTM, CDR2 ANQGSEA, per germline. In DNA form, the CDR3 reads TGCAGCGCTGGCGAGTACAGGGCTGAAGCTTTCTTT. It specifies CSAGEYRAEAFF.

V is TRBV5-4 and J is TRBJ2-2; D gene unclear. Trimming cost V 1 base and J 0 bases, with 7 bases left between them. Germline CDR1 and CDR2: SGHNT and YYREEE (reference sequence). There are 15 residues in the CDR3. The DNA of the CDR3 is TGTGCCAGCAGCTTGAGGCAGGCGAACACCGGGGAGCTGTTTTTT. Its translation is CASSLRQANTGELFF.

The chain recombines TRBV10-1 with TRBJ1-2, with D perhaps matching TRBD1 (6 bases). Germline V gives CDR1 WNHNN, CDR2 SYGVQD (reference sequence). This CDR3 comprises 13 residues. Trimming removed 0 bases from V and 12 bases from J, with 14 bases in between. CDR3 region: CASSESETGGNTF. Here the CDR3 DNA reads TGCGCCAGCAGTGAGTCCGAGACAGGCGGCAACACCTTC.